One TCR beta chain is described in this entry. Its antigen is not yet known. Per-nucleotide qualities are absent, and no much larger clonotype sits a single base away. The time point label, as the study defines it: baseline before first vaccination. Vaccinee samples came from UK trials COV001 and COV002, including a single-blind randomized controlled phase 2/3 trial of AZD1222 (ChAdOx1 nCoV-19) in healthy adults. For TCRbeta chain sequencing, PBMC samples from trial participants were taken at day 0 and at day 28 after the second dose. The data stem from a study of T cell responses to AZD1222 COVID-19 vaccine (dated by TCRdb to the early 2020s). For the study in its entirety: AZD1222 recipients given second doses at about 4 weeks or at about 12 weeks were pooled, since spike-specific TCR depth and breadth were not found to differ between the two schedules. Trial participants were enrolled by age into subgroups of 18-55, 56-69 and 70-plus years, and about 150, 27 and 61 TCR-sequenced participants, respectively, were included in these subgroups. TCR sequencing was performed for 230 to 250 trial participants, of whom 207 were given two doses of AZD1222 and 26 were given two doses of MenACWY control vaccine. General findings and caveats noted by the study authors: In the small 56-69-year group, the increase in depth fell short of significance, most likely because of low power. Because no samples from the day 14 peak response were available, repertoires could be characterized only after the peak T cell response. Conclusions about previously exposed vaccinees are limited because only six or seven AZD1222 recipients were SARS-CoV-2 seropositive at baseline. Spike-specific TCR breadth and depth rose significantly after two AZD1222 doses compared with day 0 and with MenACWY recipients. The vaccine-associated CD4 TCRs covered the entire spike protein, and the dominant responses fell in regions 160-218 and 743-854. Reportedly, almost half of the unique spike-specific TCRs recognized epitopes lying outside the regions that are mutated in the B.1.351 and B.1.1.7 variants. Participants were mostly white British, with more females than males. The authors suggested clonal diversity may have been underestimated.

Sequences LNHDA (CDR1) and SQIVND (CDR2) are obtained from the germline V gene (reference sequence). V is pared back by 0 bases and J by 4 bases, with 6 bases lying between the germline termini. The CDR3 has 13 amino acids, counting the end cysteine and phenylalanine. Left in the record is the CDR3 DNA by itself, 39 bases read in frame from the first base. The CDR3 regions of human TCRbeta chains were analyzed by immunosequencing. The authors' analysis ran thus. Repertoire TCRs were checked for matches against a reference library of SARS-CoV-2-specific TCRs that had been generated using the MIRA antigen-specificity platform. Breadth meant the fraction of unique TCRs that were SARS-CoV-2-associated, whereas depth meant the fraction of total T cells that were SARS-CoV-2-associated. Using the MIRA data, each spike-specific TCR was assigned both to the spike region to which the TCR was reactive and to a CD4 or CD8 class. Log10-transformed breadth and depth values were compared by one-way ANOVA with Sidak's multiple comparisons tests. TCRdb provides this immuneACCESS table in a form limited to in-frame rearrangements. Some clones are lacking; in checked studies, under half of them reflect an unresolved V gene, and why the rest are absent is not known. V, J and clone size derive from that table, while D and trimming were established from the DNA sequence. Across this sample there are some 200,000 clones, with around 90% seen only once. The leading ten clones occupy roughly 0.98% of the sample.

Sequencing used peripheral blood, obtained on day 0 of AZD1222 vaccination. This clonotype was sampled from an adult in good health. The sequence joins TRBV19 to TRBJ1-2; the D gene identity is not certain. The CDR3 in this case is CASSIDGSYGYTF. The DNA sequence follows: TGTGCCAGTAGTATAGATGGCAGCTATGGCTACACCTTC.